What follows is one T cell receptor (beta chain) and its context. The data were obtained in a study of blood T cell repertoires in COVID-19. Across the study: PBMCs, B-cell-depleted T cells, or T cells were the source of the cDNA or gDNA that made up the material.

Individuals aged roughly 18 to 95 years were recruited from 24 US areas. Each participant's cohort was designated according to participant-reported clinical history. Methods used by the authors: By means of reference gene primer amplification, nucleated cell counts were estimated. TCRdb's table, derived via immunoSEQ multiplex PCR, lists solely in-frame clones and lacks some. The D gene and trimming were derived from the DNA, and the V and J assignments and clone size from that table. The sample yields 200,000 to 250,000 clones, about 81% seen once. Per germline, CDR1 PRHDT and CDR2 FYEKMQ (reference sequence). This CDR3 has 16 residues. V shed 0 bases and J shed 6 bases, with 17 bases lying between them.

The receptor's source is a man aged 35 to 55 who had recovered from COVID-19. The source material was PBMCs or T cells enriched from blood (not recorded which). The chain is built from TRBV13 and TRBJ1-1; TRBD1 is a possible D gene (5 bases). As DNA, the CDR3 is TGTGCCAGCAGCTTAGGAGGATACGGGGGTAGGTCTGAAGCTTTCTTT. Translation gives CASSLGGYGGRSEAFF.